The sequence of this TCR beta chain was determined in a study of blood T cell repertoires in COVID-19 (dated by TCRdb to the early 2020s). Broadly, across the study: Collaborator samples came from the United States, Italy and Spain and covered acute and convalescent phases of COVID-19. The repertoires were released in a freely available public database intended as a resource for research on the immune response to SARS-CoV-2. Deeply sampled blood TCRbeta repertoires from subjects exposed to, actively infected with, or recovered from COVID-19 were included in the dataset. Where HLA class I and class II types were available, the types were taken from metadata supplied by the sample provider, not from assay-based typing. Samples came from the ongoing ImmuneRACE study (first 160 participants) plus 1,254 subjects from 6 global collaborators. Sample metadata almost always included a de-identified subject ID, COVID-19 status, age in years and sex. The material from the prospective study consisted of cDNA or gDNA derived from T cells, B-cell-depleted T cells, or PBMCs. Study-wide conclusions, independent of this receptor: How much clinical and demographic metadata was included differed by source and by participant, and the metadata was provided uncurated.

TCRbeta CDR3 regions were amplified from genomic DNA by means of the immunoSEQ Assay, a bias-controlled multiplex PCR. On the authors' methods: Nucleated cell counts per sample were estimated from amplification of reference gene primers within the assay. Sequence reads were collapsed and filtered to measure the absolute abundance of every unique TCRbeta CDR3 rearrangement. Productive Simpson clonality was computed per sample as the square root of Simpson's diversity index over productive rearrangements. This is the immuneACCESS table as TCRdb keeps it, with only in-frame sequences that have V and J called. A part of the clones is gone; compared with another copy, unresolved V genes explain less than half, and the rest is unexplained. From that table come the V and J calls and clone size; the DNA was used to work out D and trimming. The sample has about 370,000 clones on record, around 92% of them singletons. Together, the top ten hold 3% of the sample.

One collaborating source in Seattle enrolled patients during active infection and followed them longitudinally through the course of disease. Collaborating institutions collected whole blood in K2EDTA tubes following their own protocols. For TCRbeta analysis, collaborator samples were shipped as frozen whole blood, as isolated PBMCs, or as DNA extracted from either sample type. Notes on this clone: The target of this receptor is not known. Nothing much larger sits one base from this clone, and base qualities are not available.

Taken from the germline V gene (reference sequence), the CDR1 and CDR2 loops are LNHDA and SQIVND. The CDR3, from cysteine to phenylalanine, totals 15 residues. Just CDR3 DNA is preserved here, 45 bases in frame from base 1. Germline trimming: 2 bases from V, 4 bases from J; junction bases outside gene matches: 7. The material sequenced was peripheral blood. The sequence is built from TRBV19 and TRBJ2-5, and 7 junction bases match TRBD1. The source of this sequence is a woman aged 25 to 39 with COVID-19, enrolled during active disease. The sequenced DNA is TGTGCCAGTAGTATAAGTCGACAGGGTGGAGAGACCCAGTACTTC. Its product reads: CASSISRQGGETQYF.